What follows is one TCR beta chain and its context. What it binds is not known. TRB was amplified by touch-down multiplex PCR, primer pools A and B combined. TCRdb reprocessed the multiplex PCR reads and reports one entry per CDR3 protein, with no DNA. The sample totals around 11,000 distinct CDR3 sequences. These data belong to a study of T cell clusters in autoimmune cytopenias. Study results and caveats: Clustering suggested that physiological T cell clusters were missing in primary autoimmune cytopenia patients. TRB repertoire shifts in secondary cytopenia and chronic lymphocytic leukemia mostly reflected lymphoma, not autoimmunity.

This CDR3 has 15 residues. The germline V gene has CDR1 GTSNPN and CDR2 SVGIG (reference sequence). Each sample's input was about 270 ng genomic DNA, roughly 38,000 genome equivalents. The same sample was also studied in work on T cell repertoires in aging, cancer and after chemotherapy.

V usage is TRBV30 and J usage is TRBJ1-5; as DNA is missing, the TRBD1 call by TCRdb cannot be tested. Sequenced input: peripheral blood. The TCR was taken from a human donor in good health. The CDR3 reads CAWSSGTGLNQPQHF.